This T cell receptor (beta chain) was documented in a study of CD8+CD57+ T cells in acquired aplastic anemia. Study-level information: The average for DNA from sorted CD4+ and CD8+ cells was about 2.9 ug.

Germline CDR1 reads SQVTM; CDR2 reads ANQGSEA. The CDR3 has 16 residues. With V trimmed by 6 bases and J by 1 base, 11 bases remained unmatched. Study-level findings and limits: Patient and control CD8+ Simpson's diversity was not significantly different. It was found that roughly 31 CD8+ CDR3 sequences were shared between patients and controls.

Sequenced patients had shown CD8+CD57+ cell expansion by flow cytometry. Patients had received no therapy at the time of blood sampling. Genomic DNA provided the template from which TCR beta VDJ and CDR3 profiles were obtained. TCRdb re-analysed the reads in MiXCR, keeping a single row per CDR3 protein. The table records more than 150,000 distinct CDR3 sequences, roughly 50% of them present only once. This clonotype showed up just a few times. The antigen remains undetermined. This TCR was sampled from a human donor with aplastic anemia. Sequencing was carried out using sorted CD4+, CD8+, or CD8+CD57+ T cells (not recorded which) from PBMCs. This rearrangement joins TRBV29-1 to TRBJ2-3; 9 positions agree with TRBD2. The CDR3 nucleotides read TGCAGCGTCGGGCTAGCGGGAAGGTTGGGCACAGATACGCAGTATTTT. It encodes CSVGLAGRLGTDTQYF.